Shown below are 13 T cell receptor beta chains from a single sample sequenced in a study of CD8+CD57+ T cells in acquired aplastic anemia. An expansion of CD8+CD57+ cells by flow cytometry had been shown in patients chosen for sequencing. Profiles of TCR beta VDJ and CDR3 were generated from a genomic DNA template. Via MiXCR, TCRdb re-called the reads, giving one row per CDR3 protein. Among about 150,000 distinct CDR3 sequences listed, about 48% were seen once. The source material was sorted CD4+, CD8+, or CD8+CD57+ T cells (not recorded which) from PBMCs. The receptors stem from a human donor with aplastic anemia.

The chain carries TRBV29-1 and TRBJ1-1; D uncertain. Germline V gene data show CDR1 as SQVTM and CDR2 as ANQGSEA. Trimming removed 6 bases at V and 5 bases at J, with 13 bases between. CDR3 length: 12 residues. The CDR3 region has the DNA TGCAGCGTGATGGACCCGGGGACTGAAGCTTTCTTT. It encodes CSVMDPGTEAFF.

The V and J genes are TRBV19 and TRBJ2-4, with TRBD1 matching 7 bases. CDR3 length: 15 residues. Germline V CDR1 and CDR2: LNHDA, SQIVND (reference sequence). The V gene end was trimmed by 3 bases and the J gene end by 0 bases; junction bases not matched to a gene: 2. The CDR3 spells CASSITGVAKNIQYF. The DNA for the CDR3 is TGTGCCAGTAGTATCACAGGGGTAGCCAAAAACATTCAGTACTTC.

Ten or more counts support this clonotype. The chain couples TRBV4-3 to TRBJ2-2, with 7 bases identical to TRBD1. The CDR3 sequence is 15 residues long. Trimming took 7 bases from V and 2 from J; bases not matched to a gene: 7. Germline V gene lookup returns CDR1 LGHNA and CDR2 YSLEER. The CDR3 here is CASTQTGPNTGELFF. As DNA, the CDR3 is TGCGCCAGCACCCAGACAGGGCCAAACACCGGGGAGCTGTTTTTT.

V is TRBV13 and J is TRBJ1-4; D is ambiguous. Trimming stripped 4 bases from V and 3 bases from J, with 6 bases between. The CDR3 spans 13 residues. Germline V CDR1 and CDR2: PRHDT, FYEKMQ (reference sequence). For the CDR3, the DNA is TGTGCCAGCAGCTCGCCACCTAATGAAAAACTGTTTTTT. It specifies CASSSPPNEKLFF.

The V and J genes are TRBV5-1 and TRBJ2-1, with TRBD1 matching over 9 bases. Germline V gene lookup returns CDR1 SGHRS and CDR2 YFSETQ. Trimming took 0 bases from V and 2 from J; bases not matched to a gene: 3. The CDR3 is made up of 16 amino acids. In DNA form, the CDR3 reads TGCGCCAGCAGCTTGGGGACAGGGGTGGCCTACAATGAGCAGTTCTTC. This gives the protein CASSLGTGVAYNEQFF. Variable domain in full (rest from reference TRBV5-1 and TRBJ2-1): KAGVTQTPRYLIKTRGQQVTLSCSPISGHRSVSWYQQTPGQGLQFLFEYFSETQRNKGNFPGRFSGRQFSNSRSEMNVSTLELGDSALYLCASSLGTGVAYNEQFFGPGTRLTVL.

Ten or more counts support this clonotype. The CDR3 sequence: CASSSGTGIDEQFF. The DNA of the CDR3 is TGTGCCAGCAGCTCTGGGACAGGGATCGATGAGCAGTTCTTC. This rearrangement joins TRBV7-9 to TRBJ2-1; 9 bases match TRBD1. Germline CDR1 SEHNR, CDR2 FQNEAQ (reference sequence). V shed 4 bases and J 8 bases; nucleotides not matched to a gene: 6. The CDR3 contains 14 residues. Combining the CDR3 with reference TRBV7-9 and TRBJ2-1 gives the whole variable domain DTGVSQNPRHKITKRGQNVTFRCDPISEHNRLYWYRQTLGQGPEFLTYFQNEAQLEKSRLLSDRFSAERPKGSFSTLEIQRTEQGDSAMYLCASSSGTGIDEQFFGPGTRLTVL.

At least ten counts were recorded for this clonotype. The chain recombines TRBV20-1 with TRBJ2-1, with 7 positions matching TRBD2. V was pared by 5 bases and J by 0 bases, with 10 bases of the junction left unmatched. Looked up from germline, CDR1 is DFQATT and CDR2 is SNEGSKA (reference sequence). The CDR3 is made up of 16 amino acids. CDR3 sequence reads: CSAPVSGWSSYNEQFF. CDR3 sequence (DNA): TGCAGTGCTCCCGTTAGCGGGTGGAGCTCCTACAATGAGCAGTTCTTC.

This clonotype appeared many times. The V call is TRBV11-2, the J call TRBJ2-7, with 9 bases matching TRBD2. The CDR3 is made up of 15 amino acids. The V and J ends lost 4 bases and 0 bases, in that order; junction bases with no gene match: 4. CDR1 is SGHAT and CDR2 is FQNNGV in the germline V gene. This chain's CDR3 is CASSSAGGSSYEQYF. The CDR3 coding sequence is TGTGCCAGCAGCTCGGCGGGGGGGTCCTCCTACGAGCAGTACTTC.

A single count supports this clonotype. The rearrangement joins TRBV5-6 to TRBJ2-1; D is perhaps TRBD1 (6 bases). The CDR3 totals 14 residues. Germline CDR1 and CDR2: SGHDT and YYEEEE. The V and J ends lost 7 bases and 2 bases respectively, with 13 bases between them. The CDR3 DNA reads TGTGCCAGCGGTCAACAGGGAGCCTACAATGAGCAGTTCTTC. This translates into CASGQQGAYNEQFF.

The genes are TRBV25-1 and TRBJ2-7; D remains unclear. V gave up 1 base and J gave up 2 bases, with 12 bases separating them. There are 15 residues in the CDR3. Germline CDR1 and CDR2: MGHDK and SYGVNS. CDR3 coding DNA: TGTGCCAGCAGTGAATCGGATAGCTTCCCCTACGAGCAGTACTTC. Amino acid sequence: CASSESDSFPYEQYF.

On this clonotype itself: It may be a read error: a sequence one base away is much more abundant. The V gene is TRBV4-2, the J gene TRBJ2-1; TRBD1 is a possible D gene (6 bases). The V gene's germline CDR1 is LGHNA and CDR2 YNFKEQ. CDR3 length equals 14 residues. CDR3: CASTLTGNRNERFF. As DNA, the CDR3 is TGTGCCAGCACCCTTACAGGGAACCGGAATGAGCGGTTCTTC.

In its sample, this clonotype was seen a few times. In nucleotides, the CDR3 is TGCGCCAGCAGGGGACGGGGGAACTCTGGAAACACCATATATTTT. This codes for CASRGRGNSGNTIYF. J is TRBJ1-3 and V is TRBV10-2; D possibly corresponds to TRBD1 (5 bases). V was shortened by 6 bases and J by 0 bases, with 12 bases between the two germline ends. The CDR3 is 15 amino acids. Looked up from germline, CDR1 is WSHSY and CDR2 is SAAADI.

This chain links TRBV4-2 with TRBJ2-1, with 8 bases aligning to TRBD2. The CDR3 has 19 residues. J gave up 0 bases and V 3 bases, and 13 bases lay outside the gene matches. The germline CDR1 and CDR2 sequences are LGHNA and YNFKEQ. CDR3 sequence (DNA): TGTGCCAGCAGCCACAGGCCGGGACTAGTCCGACACTCCTACAATGAGCAGTTCTTC. Translating it yields CASSHRPGLVRHSYNEQFF.